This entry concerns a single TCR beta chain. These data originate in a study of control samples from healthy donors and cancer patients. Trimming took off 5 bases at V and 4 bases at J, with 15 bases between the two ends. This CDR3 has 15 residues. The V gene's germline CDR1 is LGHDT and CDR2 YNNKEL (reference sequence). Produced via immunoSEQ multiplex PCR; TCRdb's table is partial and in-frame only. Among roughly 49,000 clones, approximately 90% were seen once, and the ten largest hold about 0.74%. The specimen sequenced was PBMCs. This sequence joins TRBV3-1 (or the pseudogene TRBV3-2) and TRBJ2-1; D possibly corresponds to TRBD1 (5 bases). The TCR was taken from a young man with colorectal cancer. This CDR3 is CASSRARQTYNEQFF. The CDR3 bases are TGTGCCAGCAGCAGGGCGAGACAGACATACAATGAGCAGTTCTTC.